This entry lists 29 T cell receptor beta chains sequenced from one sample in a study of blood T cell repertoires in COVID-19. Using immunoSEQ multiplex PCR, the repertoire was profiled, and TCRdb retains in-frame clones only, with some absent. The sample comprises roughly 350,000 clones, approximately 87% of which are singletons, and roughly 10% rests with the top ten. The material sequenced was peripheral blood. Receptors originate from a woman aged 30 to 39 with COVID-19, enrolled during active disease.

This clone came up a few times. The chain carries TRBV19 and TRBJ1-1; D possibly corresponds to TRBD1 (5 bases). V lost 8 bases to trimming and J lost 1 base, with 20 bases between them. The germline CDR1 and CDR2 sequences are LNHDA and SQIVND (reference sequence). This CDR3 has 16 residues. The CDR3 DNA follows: TGTGCCAGTCAAGGTGGGGCGACAAGGGGGAACACTGAAGCTTTCTTT. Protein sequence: CASQGGATRGNTEAFF.

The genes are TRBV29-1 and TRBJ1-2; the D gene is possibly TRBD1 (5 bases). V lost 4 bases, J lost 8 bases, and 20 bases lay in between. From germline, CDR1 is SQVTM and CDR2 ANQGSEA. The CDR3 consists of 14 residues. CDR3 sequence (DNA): TGCAGCGTTGTGGACCGGGGGGAGGATGGAGGCTACACCTTC. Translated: CSVVDRGEDGGYTF.

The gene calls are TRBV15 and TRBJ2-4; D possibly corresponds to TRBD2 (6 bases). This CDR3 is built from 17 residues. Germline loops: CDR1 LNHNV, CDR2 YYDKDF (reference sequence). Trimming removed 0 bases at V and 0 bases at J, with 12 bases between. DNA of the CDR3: TGTGCCACCAGCAGAGATGCACTAGCCCTAGCCAAAAACATTCAGTACTTC. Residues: CATSRDALALAKNIQYF.

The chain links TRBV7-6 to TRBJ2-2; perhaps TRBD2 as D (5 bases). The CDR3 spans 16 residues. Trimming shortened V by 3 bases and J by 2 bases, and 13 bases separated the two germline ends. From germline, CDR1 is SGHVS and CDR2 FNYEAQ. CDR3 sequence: CASSFPDRDNTGELFF. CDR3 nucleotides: TGTGCCAGCAGCTTTCCCGACCGGGATAACACCGGGGAGCTGTTTTTT.

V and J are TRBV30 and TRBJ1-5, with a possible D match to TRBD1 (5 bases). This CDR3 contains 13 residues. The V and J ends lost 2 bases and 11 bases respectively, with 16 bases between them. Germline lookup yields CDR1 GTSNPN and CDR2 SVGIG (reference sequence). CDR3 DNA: TGTGCCTGGAGTACGGCAGGGATAAAGGCCCAGCATTTT. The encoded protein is CAWSTAGIKAQHF.

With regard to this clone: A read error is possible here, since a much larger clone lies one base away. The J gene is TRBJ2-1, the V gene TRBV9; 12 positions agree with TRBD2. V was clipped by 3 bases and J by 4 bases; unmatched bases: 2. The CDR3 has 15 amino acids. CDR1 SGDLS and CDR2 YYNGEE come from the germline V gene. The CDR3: CASSDGTSGYNEQFF. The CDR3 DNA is TGTGCCAGCAGCGACGGGACTAGCGGGTACAATGAGCAGTTCTTC.

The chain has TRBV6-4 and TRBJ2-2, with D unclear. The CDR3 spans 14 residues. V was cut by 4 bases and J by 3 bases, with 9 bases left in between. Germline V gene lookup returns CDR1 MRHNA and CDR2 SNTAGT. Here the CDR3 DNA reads TGTGCCAGCAGTGTTAACGCGGACACCGGGGAGCTGTTTTTT. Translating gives CASSVNADTGELFF.

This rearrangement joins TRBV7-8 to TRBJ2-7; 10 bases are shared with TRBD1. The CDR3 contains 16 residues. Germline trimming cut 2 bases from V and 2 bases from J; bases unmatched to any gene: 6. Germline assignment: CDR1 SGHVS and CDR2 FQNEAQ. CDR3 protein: CASSLTAGQGTYEQYF. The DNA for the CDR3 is TGTGCCAGCAGCTTAACGGCGGGACAGGGGACCTACGAGCAGTACTTC.

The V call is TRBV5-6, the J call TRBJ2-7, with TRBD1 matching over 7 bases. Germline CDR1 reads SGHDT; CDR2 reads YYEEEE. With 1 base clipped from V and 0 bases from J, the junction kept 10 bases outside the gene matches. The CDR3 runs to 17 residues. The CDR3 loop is CASSLRPEQGTSYEQYF. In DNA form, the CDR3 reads TGTGCCAGCAGCTTGAGGCCCGAACAGGGGACCTCCTACGAGCAGTACTTC.

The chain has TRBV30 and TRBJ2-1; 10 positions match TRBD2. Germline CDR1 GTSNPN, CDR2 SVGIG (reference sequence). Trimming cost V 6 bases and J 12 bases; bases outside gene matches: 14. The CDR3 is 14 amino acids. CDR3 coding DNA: TGTGCCTGCCGACTAGCGGGTTTTTTAACGGGGCAGTTCTTC. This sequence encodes CACRLAGFLTGQFF.

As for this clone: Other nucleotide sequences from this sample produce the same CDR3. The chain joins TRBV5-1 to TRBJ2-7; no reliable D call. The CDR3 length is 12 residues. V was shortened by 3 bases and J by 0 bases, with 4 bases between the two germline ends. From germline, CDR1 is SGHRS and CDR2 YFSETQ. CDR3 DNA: TGCGCCAGCAGCTCTAGCTCCTACGAGCAGTACTTC. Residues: CASSSSSYEQYF.

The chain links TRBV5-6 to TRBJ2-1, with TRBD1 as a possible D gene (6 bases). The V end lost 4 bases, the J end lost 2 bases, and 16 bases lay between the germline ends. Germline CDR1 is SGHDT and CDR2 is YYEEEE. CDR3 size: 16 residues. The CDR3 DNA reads TGTGCCAGCAGCATACCGAGCAGGGGTACCTACAATGAGCAGTTCTTC. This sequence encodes CASSIPSRGTYNEQFF.

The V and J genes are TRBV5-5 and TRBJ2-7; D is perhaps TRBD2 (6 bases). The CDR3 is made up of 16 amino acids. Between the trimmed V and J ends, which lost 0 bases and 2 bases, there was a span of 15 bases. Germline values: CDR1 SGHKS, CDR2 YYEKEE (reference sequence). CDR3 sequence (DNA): TGTGCCAGCAGCTTGGCCCCTGTAGGAGGGACCTACGAGCAGTACTTC. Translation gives CASSLAPVGGTYEQYF.

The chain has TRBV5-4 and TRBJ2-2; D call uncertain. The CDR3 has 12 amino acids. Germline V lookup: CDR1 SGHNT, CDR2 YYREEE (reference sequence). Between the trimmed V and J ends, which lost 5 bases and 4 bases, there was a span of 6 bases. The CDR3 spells CASRKSTGELFF. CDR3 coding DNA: TGTGCCAGCAGAAAGAGCACCGGGGAGCTGTTTTTT.

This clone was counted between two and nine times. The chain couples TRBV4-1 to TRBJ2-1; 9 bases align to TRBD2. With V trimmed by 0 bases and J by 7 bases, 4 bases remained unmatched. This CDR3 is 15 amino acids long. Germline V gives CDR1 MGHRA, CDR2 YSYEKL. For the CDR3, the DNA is TGCGCCAGCAGCCAAGATCTAGCGGGAAAAAATGAGCAGTTCTTC. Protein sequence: CASSQDLAGKNEQFF.

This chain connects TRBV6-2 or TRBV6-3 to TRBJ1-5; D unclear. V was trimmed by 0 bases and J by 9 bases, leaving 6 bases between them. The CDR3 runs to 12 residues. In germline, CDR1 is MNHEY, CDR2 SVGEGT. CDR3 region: CASSYSGRPQHF. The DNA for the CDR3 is TGTGCCAGCAGTTACTCGGGCAGGCCCCAGCATTTT.

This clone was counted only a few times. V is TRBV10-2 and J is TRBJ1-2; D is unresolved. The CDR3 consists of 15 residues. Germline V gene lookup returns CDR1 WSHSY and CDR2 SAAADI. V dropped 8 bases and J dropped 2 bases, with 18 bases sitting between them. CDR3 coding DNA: TGCGCCAGCGGCGGCTCTAGGTGGCAGAACTATGGCTACACCTTC. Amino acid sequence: CASGGSRWQNYGYTF.

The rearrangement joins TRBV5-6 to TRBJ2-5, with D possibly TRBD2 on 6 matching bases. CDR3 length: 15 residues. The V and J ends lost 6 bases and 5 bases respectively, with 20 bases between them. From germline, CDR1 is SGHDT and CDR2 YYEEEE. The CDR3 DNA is TGTGCCAGCATCTCGCTTGGAGGGCCAGGGGAGACCCAGTACTTC. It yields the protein CASISLGGPGETQYF.

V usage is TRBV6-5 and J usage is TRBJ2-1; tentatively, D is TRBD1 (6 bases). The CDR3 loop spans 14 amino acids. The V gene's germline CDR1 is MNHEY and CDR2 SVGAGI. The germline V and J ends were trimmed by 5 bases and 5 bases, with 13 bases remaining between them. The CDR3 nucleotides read TGTGCCAGCAGTCCTAACAGGGAGAACAATGAGCAGTTCTTC. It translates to CASSPNRENNEQFF.

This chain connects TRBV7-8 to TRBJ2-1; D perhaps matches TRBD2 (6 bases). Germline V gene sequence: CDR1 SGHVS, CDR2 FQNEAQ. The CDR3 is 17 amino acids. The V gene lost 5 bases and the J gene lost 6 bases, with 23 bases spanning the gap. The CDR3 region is CASSTYRGVREGNEQFF. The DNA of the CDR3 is TGTGCCAGCAGCACCTACCGCGGGGTTAGGGAAGGCAATGAGCAGTTCTTC.

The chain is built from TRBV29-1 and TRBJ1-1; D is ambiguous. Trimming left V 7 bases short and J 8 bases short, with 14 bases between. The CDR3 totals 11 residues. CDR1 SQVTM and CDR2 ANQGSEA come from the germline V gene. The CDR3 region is CSAGHWAEAFF. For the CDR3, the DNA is TGCAGCGCTGGTCATTGGGCAGAAGCTTTCTTT.

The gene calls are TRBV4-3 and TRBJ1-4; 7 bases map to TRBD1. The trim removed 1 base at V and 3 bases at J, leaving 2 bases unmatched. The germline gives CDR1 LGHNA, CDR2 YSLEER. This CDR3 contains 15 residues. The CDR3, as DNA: TGCGCCAGCAGCCAAGGGGACAGAGCTAATGAAAAACTGTTTTTT. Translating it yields CASSQGDRANEKLFF.

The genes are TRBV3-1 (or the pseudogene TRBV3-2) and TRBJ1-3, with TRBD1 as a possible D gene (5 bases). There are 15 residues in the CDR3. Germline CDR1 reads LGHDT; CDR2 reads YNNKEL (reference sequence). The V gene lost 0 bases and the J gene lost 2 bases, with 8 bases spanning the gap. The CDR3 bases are TGTGCCAGCAGCCAAGATTTAGGGGCTGGAAACACCATATATTTT. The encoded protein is CASSQDLGAGNTIYF.

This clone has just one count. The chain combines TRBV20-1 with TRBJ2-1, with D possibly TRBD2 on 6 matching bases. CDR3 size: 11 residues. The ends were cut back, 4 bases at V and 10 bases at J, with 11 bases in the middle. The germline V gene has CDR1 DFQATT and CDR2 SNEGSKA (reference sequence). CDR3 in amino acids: CSAKRAREQFF. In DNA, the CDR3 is TGCAGTGCTAAGCGGGCTCGAGAGCAGTTCTTC.

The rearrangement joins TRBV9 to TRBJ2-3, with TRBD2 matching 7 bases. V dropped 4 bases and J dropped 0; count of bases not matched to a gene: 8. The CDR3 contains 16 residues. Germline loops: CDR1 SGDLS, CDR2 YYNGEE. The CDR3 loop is CASSPLLAPSTDTQYF. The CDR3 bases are TGTGCCAGCAGCCCTCTACTAGCGCCTAGCACAGATACGCAGTATTTT.

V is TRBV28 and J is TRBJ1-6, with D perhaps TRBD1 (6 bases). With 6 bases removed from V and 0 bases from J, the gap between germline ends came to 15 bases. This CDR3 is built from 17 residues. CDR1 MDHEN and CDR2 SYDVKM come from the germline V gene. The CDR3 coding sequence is TGTGCCAGCAGATCCGGACAGTCGAGCTCCTATAATTCACCCCTCCACTTT. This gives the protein CASRSGQSSSYNSPLHF.

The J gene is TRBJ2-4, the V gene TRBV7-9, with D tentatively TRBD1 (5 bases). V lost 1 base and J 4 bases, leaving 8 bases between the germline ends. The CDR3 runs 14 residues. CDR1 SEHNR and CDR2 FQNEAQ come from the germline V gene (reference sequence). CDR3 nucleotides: TGTGCCAGCAGCTTAGGGCAGGGAAAAAACATTCAGTACTTC. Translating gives CASSLGQGKNIQYF.

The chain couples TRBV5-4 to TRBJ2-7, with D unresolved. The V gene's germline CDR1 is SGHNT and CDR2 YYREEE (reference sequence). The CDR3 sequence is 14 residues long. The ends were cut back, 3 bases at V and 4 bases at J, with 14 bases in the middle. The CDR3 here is CASSSDTDRYEQYF. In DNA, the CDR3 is TGTGCCAGCAGCTCAGACACGGATCGGTACGAGCAGTACTTC.

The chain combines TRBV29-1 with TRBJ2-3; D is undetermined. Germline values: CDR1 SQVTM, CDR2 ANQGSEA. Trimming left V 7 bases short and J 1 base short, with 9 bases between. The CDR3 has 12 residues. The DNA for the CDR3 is TGCAGCGGGCAGTTGGGCACAGATACGCAGTATTTT. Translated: CSGQLGTDTQYF.